The present TCR beta chain was sequenced within a study of T-cell reconstitution after alpha-beta-depleted transplantation in children. Preparation of the TCRbeta library used unique molecular identifiers. From the PCR reads, TCRdb called clonotypes with MiXCR, one entry per CDR3 protein. The table has hundreds of thousands of distinct CDR3 sequences, less than 15% seen once. V was trimmed by 5 bases and J by 5 bases, leaving 9 bases between them. The length of the CDR3 is 12 residues. Looked up from germline, CDR1 is MNHEY and CDR2 is SVGEGT. This TCR was recovered from a girl aged 2-10 years with congenital amegakaryocytic thrombocytopenia, due to receive a stem cell transplant. The V call is TRBV6-2 or TRBV6-3, the J call TRBJ1-2; no definite D call. The input for sequencing was PBMCs, taken before TCRalphabeta/CD19-depleted stem cell transplant. The CDR3 region has the DNA TGTGCCAGCAGTCAAACCTCGTATGGCTACACCTTC. This gives the protein CASSQTSYGYTF.